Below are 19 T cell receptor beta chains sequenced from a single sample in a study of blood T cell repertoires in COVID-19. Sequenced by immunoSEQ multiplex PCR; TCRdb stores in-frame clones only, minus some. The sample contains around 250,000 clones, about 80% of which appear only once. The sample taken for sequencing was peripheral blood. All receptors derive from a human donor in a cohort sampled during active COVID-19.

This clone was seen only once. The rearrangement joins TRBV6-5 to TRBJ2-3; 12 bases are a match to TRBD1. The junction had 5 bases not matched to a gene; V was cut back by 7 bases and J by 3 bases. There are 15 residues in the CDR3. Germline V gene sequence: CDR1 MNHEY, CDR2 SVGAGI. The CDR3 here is CASTRDRGLTDTQYF. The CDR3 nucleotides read TGTGCCAGCACCCGGGACAGGGGGCTAACAGATACGCAGTATTTT.

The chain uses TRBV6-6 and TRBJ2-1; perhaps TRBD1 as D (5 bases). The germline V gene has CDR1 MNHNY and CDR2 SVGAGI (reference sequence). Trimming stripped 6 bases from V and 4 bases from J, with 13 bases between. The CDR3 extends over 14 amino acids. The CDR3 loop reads CASRGETEYNEQFF. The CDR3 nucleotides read TGTGCCAGCAGAGGCGAGACAGAATACAATGAGCAGTTCTTC.

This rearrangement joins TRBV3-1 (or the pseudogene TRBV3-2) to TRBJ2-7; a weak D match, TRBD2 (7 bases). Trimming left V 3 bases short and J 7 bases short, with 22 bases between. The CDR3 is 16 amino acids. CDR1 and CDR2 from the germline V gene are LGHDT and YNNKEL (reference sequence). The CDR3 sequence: CASSQTPAGAGEEQYF. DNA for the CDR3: TGTGCCAGCAGCCAGACCCCCGCAGGGGCGGGGGAAGAGCAGTACTTC.

CDR3 sequence: CASSRGLAGDGELFF. The CDR3 DNA sequence: TGCGCCAGCAGCCGTGGACTAGCGGGAGACGGGGAGCTGTTTTTT. V and J are TRBV5-1 and TRBJ2-2; 13 positions match TRBD2. Germline loops: CDR1 SGHRS, CDR2 YFSETQ. J gave up 7 bases and V 4 bases, and 4 bases lay outside the gene matches. The CDR3 length is 15 residues.

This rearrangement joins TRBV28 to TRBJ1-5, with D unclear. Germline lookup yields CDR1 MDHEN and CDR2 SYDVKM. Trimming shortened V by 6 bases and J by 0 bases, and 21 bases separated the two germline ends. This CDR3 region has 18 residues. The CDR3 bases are TGTGCCAGCAGGCTGGGCCCCGGGATCCTTTATAGCAATCAGCCCCAGCATTTT. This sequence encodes CASRLGPGILYSNQPQHF.

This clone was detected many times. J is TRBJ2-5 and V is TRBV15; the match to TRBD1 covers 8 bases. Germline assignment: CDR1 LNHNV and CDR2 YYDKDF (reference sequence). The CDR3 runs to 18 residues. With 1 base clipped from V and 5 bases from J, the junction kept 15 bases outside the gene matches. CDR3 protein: CATSRADFQGAVIETQYF. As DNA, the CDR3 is TGTGCCACCAGCAGAGCTGACTTTCAGGGGGCGGTGATCGAGACCCAGTACTTC.

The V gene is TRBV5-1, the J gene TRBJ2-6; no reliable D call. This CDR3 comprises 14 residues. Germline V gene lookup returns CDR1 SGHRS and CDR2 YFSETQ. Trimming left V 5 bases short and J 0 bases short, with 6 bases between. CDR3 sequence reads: CASRLGSGANVLTF. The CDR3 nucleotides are TGCGCCAGCAGACTCGGCTCTGGGGCCAACGTCCTGACTTTC.

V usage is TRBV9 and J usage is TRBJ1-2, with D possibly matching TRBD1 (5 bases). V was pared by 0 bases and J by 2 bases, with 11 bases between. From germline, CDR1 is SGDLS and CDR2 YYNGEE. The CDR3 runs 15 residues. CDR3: CASSVEGGQNYGYTF. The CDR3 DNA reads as TGTGCCAGCAGCGTAGAAGGCGGACAAAACTATGGCTACACCTTC.

The CDR3 nucleotides are TGCAGTGCTAGTTTACCGGGACAGGGTTTTTACTCCGGCTACACCTTC. This codes for CSASLPGQGFYSGYTF. The gene calls are TRBV20-1 and TRBJ1-2, with TRBD1 matching 9 bases. The germline V gene has CDR1 DFQATT and CDR2 SNEGSKA (reference sequence). The J segment lost 8 bases and the V segment lost 3 bases, leaving 16 bases of the junction unmatched. The CDR3 is 16 residues long.

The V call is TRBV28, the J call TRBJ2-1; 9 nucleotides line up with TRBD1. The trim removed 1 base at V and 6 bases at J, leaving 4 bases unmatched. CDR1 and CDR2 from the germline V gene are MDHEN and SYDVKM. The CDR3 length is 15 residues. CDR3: CASSLFGTGLNEQFF. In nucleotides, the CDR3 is TGTGCCAGCAGTTTATTCGGGACAGGGCTCAATGAGCAGTTCTTC.

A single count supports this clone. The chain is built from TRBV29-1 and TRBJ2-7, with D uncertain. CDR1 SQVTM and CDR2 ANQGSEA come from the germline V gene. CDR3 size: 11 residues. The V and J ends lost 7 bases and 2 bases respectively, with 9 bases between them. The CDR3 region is CSAIYTYEQYF. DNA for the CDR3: TGCAGCGCCATTTACACCTACGAGCAGTACTTC.

The CDR3 sequence: CASSLGGESTDTQYF. The CDR3 bases are TGTGCCAGCTCCCTCGGGGGGGAATCAACAGATACGCAGTATTTT. The chain carries TRBV18 and TRBJ2-3, with TRBD2 matching 8 bases. CDR3 length: 15 residues. The trim removed 6 bases at V and 3 bases at J, leaving 8 bases unmatched. The germline gives CDR1 KGHSH, CDR2 LQKENI.

In DNA form, the CDR3 reads TGTGCCAGCAGCCAGGTGGGAAGGGCAGGGGGCAATGAAAAACTGTTTTTT. This gives the protein CASSQVGRAGGNEKLFF. The genes are TRBV3-1 (or the pseudogene TRBV3-2) and TRBJ1-4; 8 nucleotides line up with TRBD1. Germline lookup yields CDR1 LGHDT and CDR2 YNNKEL (reference sequence). CDR3 size: 17 residues. With 3 bases clipped from V and 5 bases from J, the junction kept 11 bases outside the gene matches.

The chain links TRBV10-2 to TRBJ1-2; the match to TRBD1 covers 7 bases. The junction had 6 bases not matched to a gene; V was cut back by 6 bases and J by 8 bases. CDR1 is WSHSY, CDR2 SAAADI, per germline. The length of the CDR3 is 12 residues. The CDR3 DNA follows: TGCGCCAGCAGCGAGACAGGGCAAGGCTACACCTTC. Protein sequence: CASSETGQGYTF.

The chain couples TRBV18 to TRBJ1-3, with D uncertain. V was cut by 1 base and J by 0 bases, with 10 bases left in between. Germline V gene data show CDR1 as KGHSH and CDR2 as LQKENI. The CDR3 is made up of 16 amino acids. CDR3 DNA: TGTGCCAGCTCACCACGGCTCGTGCCCTCTGGAAACACCATATATTTT. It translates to CASSPRLVPSGNTIYF.

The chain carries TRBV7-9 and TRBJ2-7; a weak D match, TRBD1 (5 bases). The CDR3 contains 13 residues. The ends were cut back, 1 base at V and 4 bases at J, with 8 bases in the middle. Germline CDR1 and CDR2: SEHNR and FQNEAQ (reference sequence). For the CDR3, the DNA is TGTGCCAGCAGCTTAGGCGACAGTTACGAGCAGTACTTC. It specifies CASSLGDSYEQYF.

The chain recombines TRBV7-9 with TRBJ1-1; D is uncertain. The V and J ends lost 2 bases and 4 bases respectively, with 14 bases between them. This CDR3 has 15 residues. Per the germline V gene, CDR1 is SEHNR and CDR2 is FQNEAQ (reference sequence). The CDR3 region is CASSLQRALGTEAFF. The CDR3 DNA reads TGTGCCAGCAGCTTACAGAGGGCCCTGGGCACTGAAGCTTTCTTT.

For the CDR3, the DNA is TGCAGTGTCGCCCCGGGGGCCCAGTACTTC. This codes for CSVAPGAQYF. This chain joins TRBV20-1 and TRBJ2-5; a possible D gene is TRBD2 (6 bases). The CDR3 extends over 10 amino acids. The germline V gene has CDR1 DFQATT and CDR2 SNEGSKA (reference sequence). The V end was cut by 7 bases, the J end by 9 bases, with 12 bases between.

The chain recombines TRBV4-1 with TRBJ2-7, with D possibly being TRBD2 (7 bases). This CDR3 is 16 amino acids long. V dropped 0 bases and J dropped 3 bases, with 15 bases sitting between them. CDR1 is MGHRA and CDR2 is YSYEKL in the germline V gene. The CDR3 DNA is TGCGCCAGCAGCCAAGAAGGCGGGGGCTCGAGCTACGAGCAGTACTTC. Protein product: CASSQEGGGSSYEQYF.